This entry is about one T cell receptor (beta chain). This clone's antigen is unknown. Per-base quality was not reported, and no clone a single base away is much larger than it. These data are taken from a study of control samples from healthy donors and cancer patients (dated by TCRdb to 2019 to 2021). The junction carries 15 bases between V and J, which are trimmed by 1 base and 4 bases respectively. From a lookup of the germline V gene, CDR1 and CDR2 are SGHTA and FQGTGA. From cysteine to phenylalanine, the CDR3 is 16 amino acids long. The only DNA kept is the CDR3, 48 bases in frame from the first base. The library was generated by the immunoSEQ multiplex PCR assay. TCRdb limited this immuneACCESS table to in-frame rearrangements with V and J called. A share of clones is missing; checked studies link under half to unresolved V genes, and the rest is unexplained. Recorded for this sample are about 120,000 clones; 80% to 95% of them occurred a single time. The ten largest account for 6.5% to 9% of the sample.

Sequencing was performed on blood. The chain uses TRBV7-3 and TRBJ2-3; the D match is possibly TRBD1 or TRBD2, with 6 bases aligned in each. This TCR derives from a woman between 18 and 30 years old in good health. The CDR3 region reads CASSLIPGGGADTQYF. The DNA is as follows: TGTGCCAGCAGCTTAATACCCGGGGGCGGGGCAGATACGCAGTATTTT.